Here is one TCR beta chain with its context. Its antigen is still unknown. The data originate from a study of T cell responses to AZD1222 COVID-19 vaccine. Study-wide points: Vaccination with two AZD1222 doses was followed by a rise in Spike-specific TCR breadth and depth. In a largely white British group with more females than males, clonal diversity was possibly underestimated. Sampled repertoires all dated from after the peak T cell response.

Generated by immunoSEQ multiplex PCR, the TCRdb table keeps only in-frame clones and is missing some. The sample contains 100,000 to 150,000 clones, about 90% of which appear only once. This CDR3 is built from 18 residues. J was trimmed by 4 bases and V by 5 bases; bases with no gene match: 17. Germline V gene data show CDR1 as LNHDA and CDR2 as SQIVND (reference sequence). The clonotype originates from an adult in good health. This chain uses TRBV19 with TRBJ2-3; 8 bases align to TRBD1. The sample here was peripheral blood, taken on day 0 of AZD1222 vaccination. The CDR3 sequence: CASSPRTGGFRRPDTQYF. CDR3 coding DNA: TGTGCCAGTAGTCCCCGTACAGGGGGTTTCAGACGTCCAGATACGCAGTATTTT.